This TCR beta chain stems from a study of tumor-infiltrating lymphocytes in primary liver carcinoma (dated by TCRdb to about 2017). For the study in its entirety: Between November 2015 and March 2016, a few patients in China with histopathologically diagnosed primary liver carcinoma had their tumors surgically resected. The study combined TCRbeta repertoire sequencing, expression microarrays and whole-exome sequencing across five regions of each liver tumor, with adjacent normal tissue and blood. TCRbeta repertoire sequencing covered about 35 specimens from 5 patients: some 25 tumor regions, 5 adjacent noncancerous liver tissues and 5 peripheral blood samples. High reproducibility was observed for the technical replicate repertoires, with mean shared-clone rates about 0.92 and correlation coefficients above 0.95. Of the five patients, three men and two women aged 30 to 69 years, four had hepatocellular carcinoma and one had combined HCC and intrahepatic cholangiocarcinoma. The five patients had tumors staged T1-T3 N0M0, with maximum diameters ranging from roughly 4.2 to 11 cm. Each sample produced roughly 3.65 to 7.13 million productive TCRbeta reads, and read depth showed no significant difference between tissue types. The paper's findings and limits, for the study overall: Repertoire overlap was found to be higher between tumor regions (mean roughly 35%) than between tumor-adjacent (roughly 17%) or tumor-blood (about 14%) pairs, consistent with antigen-driven expansion. Because the samples were bulk and unsorted, CD4+ and CD8+ T cell repertoires could not be compared. The study included only five patients, and the authors note findings should be validated in a larger study. Because sequencing covered only the TCR beta chain and unpaired alpha chains were not captured, true repertoire diversity is likely underestimated. The top 250 clones accounted for a significantly greater share of the repertoire in tumors than in blood (p = 0.039).

The CDR3 starts with the cysteine, ends with the phenylalanine, and has 13 residues. Only CDR3 DNA is held: 39 bases, read in frame from base 1. CDR1 is given as SGHAT and CDR2 as FQNNGV, both from the germline V gene. TRIzol reagent was used to extract blood RNA from unsorted whole blood, while the DNeasy Blood & Tissue kit provided the germline DNA. Chronic HBV infection was present in the patients, and the patients were treatment-naive at sampling. Around 4 milliliters of peripheral blood were collected into K2EDTA tubes before surgery. The sample holds a few counts of this clonotype. Its antigen target is currently unknown. At one of its ends the junction is not consistent with the germline gene, which may arise from a read error. A constant-region primer and ProtoScript II reverse transcriptase were used to reverse-transcribe TCRbeta-specific cDNA from around 480 ng total RNA. The TCRbeta libraries were prepared through three rounds of nested multiplex PCR following a slightly modified ARM-PCR procedure. Each of the first two PCR rounds ran for about 9 cycles and used multiplex TRBV1-TRBV30 forward primers together with a Cbeta reverse primer. Sample barcodes and Illumina adapters were added in a final 25-cycle PCR using Deep VentR polymerase. Before sequencing, amplicons of 200-500 bp were purified from gel using a QIAquick gel extraction kit. TCRbeta amplicons were sequenced on an Illumina HiSeq 2500 with 250-bp paired-end reads. In the original analysis: To recover full CDR3 sequences, reads were quality-trimmed using Trimmomatic v0.33 and paired reads were then merged using FLASH v1.2.11. MiGEC v1.2.1b assigned V, D and J germline segments to the rearranged TCRbeta sequences. VDJtools v1.0.0 computed clonotype statistics and Shannon-Wiener diversity indices. To reduce sampling bias, subsequent analyses other than the diversity analysis used only the 250 most abundant clonotypes in each sample. TCRdb took the public reads, trimmed them with fastp at Q25, ran MiXCR for clone calling and kept in-frame beta chains. Duplicate CDR3 protein sequences are folded into a single record with the most common DNA and genes. TCRdb, rather than the study authors, made the V and J calls. Here the sample has fewer than 350,000 distinct CDR3 sequences; less than 70% occur a single time. Of the sample, about 6% is held by the ten largest clones.

Sample: peripheral blood. The chain employs TRBV11-2 and TRBJ2-7; the D gene is perhaps TRBD2, from 6 matching bases. This TCR was sampled from a man in his forties or fifties with primary liver carcinoma and hepatitis B virus infection. In nucleotide form, the sequence is TGTGCCAGCAACTTGCCTAGCGCCTACGAGCAATACTTC. This sequence encodes CASNLPSAYEQYF.